Listed here are 12 T cell receptor beta chains from one sample, sequenced in a study of cytomegalovirus exposure and HLA in healthy donors. The study ran its PCR with 60 Vbeta and 13 Jbeta primers. The repertoire was sequenced with immunoSEQ multiplex PCR; TCRdb's copy has only in-frame clones and lacks some. The sample contains around 180,000 clones, 71% of which appear only once. What was sequenced was PBMCs. The receptors originated from a girl aged 5-17 years in good health and CMV-seronegative.

V usage is TRBV2 and J usage is TRBJ2-7, with 7 positions matching TRBD1. In germline, CDR1 is SNHLY, CDR2 FYNNEI. The CDR3 extends over 11 amino acids. V gave up 7 bases and J gave up 7 bases; unmatched junction bases: 4. The CDR3 loop reads CASTAGGEQYF. CDR3 bases: TGTGCCAGCACCGCAGGGGGAGAGCAGTACTTC.

The chain employs TRBV19 and TRBJ1-5, with 8 bases identical to TRBD1. V shed 1 base, J shed 1 base, and the junction held 9 bases outside the gene matches. The CDR3 totals 18 residues. CDR1 is LNHDA and CDR2 is SQIVND in the germline V gene (reference sequence). The CDR3 bases are TGTGCCAGTAGTATAGGGTTAGGACAGGGTGGAAGCAATCAGCCCCAGCATTTT. Its protein product is CASSIGLGQGGSNQPQHF.

J is TRBJ2-7 and V is TRBV5-8; the D is unclear. Looked up from germline, CDR1 is SGHTS and CDR2 is YDEGEE. The ends were cut back, 0 bases at V and 7 bases at J, with 11 bases in the middle. The CDR3 has 13 residues. CDR3 sequence: CASSLDRGLEQYF. As DNA, the CDR3 is TGTGCCAGCAGCTTGGACCGAGGATTGGAGCAGTACTTC.

The chain joins TRBV19 to TRBJ1-2; D is undetermined. CDR1 LNHDA and CDR2 SQIVND come from the germline V gene (reference sequence). The CDR3 totals 14 residues. V lost 5 bases to trimming and J lost 4 bases, with 14 bases between them. The CDR3 region has the DNA TGTGCCAGTAGTCCCGACGGTTGGGCCTATGGCTACACCTTC. As protein: CASSPDGWAYGYTF.

This chain uses TRBV27 with TRBJ1-5; a weak D match, TRBD1 (6 bases). Germline V gene sequence: CDR1 MNHEY, CDR2 SMNVEV (reference sequence). CDR3 length equals 13 residues. V was pared by 3 bases and J by 7 bases, with 10 bases between. The CDR3 protein is CASSLQGSQPQHF. CDR3 DNA: TGTGCCAGCAGTTTGCAGGGGTCACAGCCCCAGCATTTT.

V is TRBV6-1 and J is TRBJ1-1; possible D gene TRBD1, 5 bases. Trimming pared 8 bases from V and 2 bases from J, leaving 15 bases between. The CDR3 contains 14 residues. CDR1 and CDR2 from the germline V gene are MNHNS and SASEGT. CDR3 sequence (DNA): TGTGCCAGCTCCCGGGGGGGAGCCAACACTGAAGCTTTCTTT. Its protein is CASSRGGANTEAFF.

J is TRBJ2-4 and V is TRBV7-9, with D tentatively TRBD2 (5 bases). The CDR3 is made up of 14 amino acids. In germline, CDR1 is SEHNR, CDR2 FQNEAQ (reference sequence). With 3 bases removed from V and 0 bases from J, the gap between germline ends came to 6 bases. The CDR3 reads CASSFGLAKNIQYF. The CDR3 DNA is TGTGCCAGCAGCTTCGGACTAGCCAAAAACATTCAGTACTTC.

The J gene is TRBJ1-1, the V gene TRBV5-4, with D unresolved. CDR3 length equals 13 residues. Per the germline V gene, CDR1 is SGHNT and CDR2 is YYREEE (reference sequence). V gave up 2 bases and J gave up 0 bases, with 5 bases separating them. CDR3 protein: CASSLRLNTEAFF. In DNA form, the CDR3 reads TGTGCCAGCAGCTTACGGTTGAACACTGAAGCTTTCTTT.

V gene TRBV5-4 combines with J gene TRBJ1-1; no clear D. The CDR3 extends over 14 amino acids. V dropped 7 bases and J dropped 0 bases, with 13 bases sitting between them. Per germline, CDR1 SGHNT and CDR2 YYREEE (reference sequence). CDR3 DNA: TGTGCCAGCGTGGCCACCCCCATGAACACTGAAGCTTTCTTT. This encodes CASVATPMNTEAFF.

The rearrangement uses TRBV5-1 and TRBJ2-2, with D unclear. Germline CDR1 reads SGHRS; CDR2 reads YFSETQ. The CDR3 loop spans 15 amino acids. V lost 3 bases to trimming and J lost 0 bases, with 9 bases between them. In DNA, the CDR3 is TGCGCCAGCAGCTACGAACAGCCGAACACCGGGGAGCTGTTTTTT. Translating it yields CASSYEQPNTGELFF.

The chain combines TRBV13 with TRBJ1-1; 10 bases are a match to TRBD1. From germline, CDR1 is PRHDT and CDR2 FYEKMQ (reference sequence). Trimming took 4 bases from V and 4 from J; bases not matched to a gene: 3. This CDR3 region has 14 residues. CDR3 DNA: TGTGCCAGCAGCTGGACAGGGGGTGGCACTGAAGCTTTCTTT. Residues: CASSWTGGGTEAFF.

The V and J genes are TRBV30 and TRBJ1-2; a possible D gene is TRBD1 (6 bases). Per the germline V gene, CDR1 is GTSNPN and CDR2 is SVGIG (reference sequence). With 6 bases removed from V and 2 bases from J, the gap between germline ends came to 13 bases. CDR3 size: 13 residues. CDR3 residues: CACTRDINYGYTF. The CDR3 coding sequence is TGTGCCTGTACCCGGGACATCAACTATGGCTACACCTTC.